Here is one T cell receptor (beta chain) with its context. The CDR3 contains 11 residues. Trimming cost V 4 bases and J 6 bases, with 5 bases left between them. The germline CDR1 and CDR2 sequences are LNHDA and SQIVND (reference sequence). Per the original data handling: Scientists estimated how many nucleated cells there were by amplifying reference gene primers. TCRdb keeps only in-frame clones here, not all; method: immunoSEQ multiplex PCR. V and J calls and clone size follow that table, whereas D and trimming were derived from the DNA. This sample has 150,000 to 200,000 clones, with about 80% found just once. The record originates from a study of blood T cell repertoires in COVID-19. Study-level background: Acute and convalescent COVID-19 specimens originated in the United States, Italy and Spain.

The V and J genes are TRBV19 and TRBJ2-3; D unresolved. The sequencing input was peripheral blood. The TCR was taken from a woman in her 70s with acute or convalescent COVID-19. CDR3 DNA: TGTGCCAGTAGTAATAGTGATACGCAGTATTTT. Amino acid sequence: CASSNSDTQYF.